The clone carrying this T cell receptor (beta chain) was seen many times. Only patients with CD8+CD57+ cell expansion on flow cytometry were chosen for sequencing. The study profiled TCR beta VDJ and CDR3 using genomic DNA as template. TCRdb called the reads again in MiXCR, with one record for every CDR3 protein. The table has about 470,000 distinct CDR3 sequences, roughly 34% seen once; the top ten hold less than 1%. V was shortened by 1 base and J by 3 bases, with 7 bases between the two germline ends. CDR1 is SQVTM and CDR2 is ANQGSEA in the germline V gene. The CDR3 consists of 12 residues. This record comes from a study of CD8+CD57+ T cells in acquired aplastic anemia.

The source is a human donor with aplastic anemia. Sequencing was done on a sample of sorted CD4+, CD8+, or CD8+CD57+ T cells (not recorded which) from PBMCs. The chain employs TRBV29-1 and TRBJ2-7; D is unclear. The CDR3 protein is CSVEVSGYEQYF. Here the CDR3 DNA reads TGCAGCGTTGAAGTCTCGGGCTACGAGCAGTACTTC.